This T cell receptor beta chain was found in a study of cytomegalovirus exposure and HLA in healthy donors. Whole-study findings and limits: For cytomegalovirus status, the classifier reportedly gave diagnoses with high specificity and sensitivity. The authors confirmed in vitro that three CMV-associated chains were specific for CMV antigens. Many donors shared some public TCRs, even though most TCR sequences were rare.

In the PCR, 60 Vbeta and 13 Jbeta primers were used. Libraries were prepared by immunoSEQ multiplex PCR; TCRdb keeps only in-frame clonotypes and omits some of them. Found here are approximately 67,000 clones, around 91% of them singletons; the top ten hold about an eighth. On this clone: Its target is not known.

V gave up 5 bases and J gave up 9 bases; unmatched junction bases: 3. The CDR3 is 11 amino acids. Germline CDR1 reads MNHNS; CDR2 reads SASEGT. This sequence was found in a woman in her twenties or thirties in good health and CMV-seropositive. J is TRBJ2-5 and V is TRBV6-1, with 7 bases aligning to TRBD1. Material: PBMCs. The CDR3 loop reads CASSYQGAQYF. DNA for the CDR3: TGTGCCAGCAGTTACCAGGGGGCCCAGTACTTC.